The 19 T cell receptor beta chains in this list originate from one sample, sequenced in a study of blood T cell repertoires in COVID-19. Generated by immunoSEQ multiplex PCR, the TCRdb table keeps only in-frame clones and is missing some. Found here are roughly 49,000 clones, 84% of them singletons; the top ten hold around 1.6%. What was sequenced was peripheral blood. All receptors come from a man aged 50 to 59 with acute or convalescent COVID-19.

The chain recombines TRBV18 with TRBJ1-3, with D tentatively TRBD1 (6 bases). The CDR3 runs to 16 residues. V shed 4 bases and J shed 1 base, with 14 bases lying between them. Germline CDR1 KGHSH, CDR2 LQKENI. The CDR3 reads CASSLGTPTSGNTIYF. The CDR3 DNA follows: TGTGCCAGCTCACTTGGGACACCTACTTCTGGAAACACCATATATTTT.

V and J are TRBV19 and TRBJ1-5; D may be TRBD1 (6 bases). The germline V gene has CDR1 LNHDA and CDR2 SQIVND (reference sequence). The CDR3 spans 15 residues. The V and J ends lost 6 bases and 0 bases respectively, with 12 bases between them. In nucleotides, the CDR3 is TGTGCCAGTAGGCTTCGGACAGCTAGCAATCAGCCCCAGCATTTT. It encodes CASRLRTASNQPQHF. Complete variable domain (other parts from reference TRBV19 and TRBJ1-5): DGGITQSPKYLFRKEGQNVTLSCEQNLNHDAMYWYRQDPGQGLRLIYYSQIVNDFQKGDIAEGYSVSREKKESFPLTVTSAQKNPTAFYLCASRLRTASNQPQHFGDGTRLSIL.

This clone appeared a single time. This chain joins TRBV7-9 and TRBJ1-2; D is undetermined. CDR3 length equals 14 residues. V was clipped by 7 bases and J by 8 bases, with 20 bases between them. The germline V gene encodes CDR1 SEHNR and CDR2 FQNEAQ (reference sequence). As DNA, the CDR3 is TGTGCCAGCACATATCCTCCCGGGAGCCAAGGCTACACCTTC. Translation: CASTYPPGSQGYTF. Full variable domain (missing parts from reference TRBV7-9 and TRBJ1-2): DTGVSQNPRHKITKRGQNVTFRCDPISEHNRLYWYRQTLGQGPEFLTYFQNEAQLEKSRLLSDRFSAERPKGSFSTLEIQRTEQGDSAMYLCASTYPPGSQGYTFGSGTRLTVV.

This clone appeared once. This rearrangement joins TRBV15 to TRBJ2-1; TRBD2 agrees at 7 bases. From germline, CDR1 is LNHNV and CDR2 YYDKDF (reference sequence). V was pared by 1 base and J by 1 base, with 4 bases of the junction left unmatched. The CDR3 contains 16 residues. The CDR3 DNA sequence: TGTGCCACCAGCAGAGGTGGGGGGGGTTCCTACAATGAGCAGTTCTTC. Translated, it gives CATSRGGGGSYNEQFF. The whole variable domain, remainder taken from reference TRBV15 and TRBJ2-1, is DAMVIQNPRYQVTQFGKPVTLSCSQTLNHNVMYWYQQKSSQAPKLLFHYYDKDFNNEADTPDNFQSRRPNTSFCFLDIRSPGLGDTAMYLCATSRGGGGSYNEQFFGPGTRLTVL.

V usage is TRBV9 and J usage is TRBJ2-7; D is perhaps TRBD1 (6 bases). CDR1 is SGDLS, CDR2 YYNGEE, per germline. Trimming removed 5 bases at V and 1 base at J, with 10 bases between. The CDR3 runs to 13 residues. Written as DNA, the CDR3 is TGTGCCAGCAGTAGGGACACTTCCTACGAGCAGTACTTC. The encoded protein is CASSRDTSYEQYF.

The gene calls are TRBV7-2 and TRBJ1-2; 8 bases match TRBD1. This CDR3 has 14 residues. The germline V gene has CDR1 SGHTA and CDR2 FQGNSA. With 3 bases clipped from V and 7 bases from J, the junction kept 7 bases outside the gene matches. CDR3 in amino acids: CASSFDRGSFGYTF. The CDR3 DNA is TGTGCCAGCAGCTTTGACAGGGGAAGCTTTGGCTACACCTTC.

The chain employs TRBV15 and TRBJ1-3; D remains unclear. CDR3 length: 15 residues. Germline-derived CDR1 and CDR2 are LNHNV and YYDKDF (reference sequence). With 1 base removed from V and 3 bases from J, the gap between germline ends came to 10 bases. CDR3 nucleotide sequence: TGTGCCACCAGCAGAGGAGGGAACTTTGGAAACACCATATATTTT. This encodes CATSRGGNFGNTIYF.

V and J are TRBV12-3 or TRBV12-4 and TRBJ1-6, with D unclear. V lost 3 bases to trimming and J lost 10 bases, with 7 bases between them. CDR3 size: 12 residues. The CDR3 sequence: CASSLPGSPLHF. The CDR3 DNA reads as TGTGCCAGCAGTTTGCCGGGATCACCCCTCCACTTT.

The gene calls are TRBV6-5 and TRBJ2-7, with D perhaps TRBD1 (5 bases). Germline lookup yields CDR1 MNHEY and CDR2 SVGAGI. This CDR3 has 13 residues. Between the trimmed V and J ends, which lost 11 bases and 2 bases, there was a span of 16 bases. CDR3 residues: CAARTRYAYEQYF. CDR3 DNA: TGTGCCGCTAGGACAAGGTACGCCTACGAGCAGTACTTC.

The chain is built from TRBV4-3 and TRBJ1-6, with 9 bases matching TRBD1. The germline V gene encodes CDR1 LGHNA and CDR2 YSLEER. This CDR3 has 15 amino acids. Unmatched junction bases numbered 5, after V lost 4 bases and J lost 7 bases. The CDR3 loop is CASSLATGGNSPLHF. The CDR3, as DNA: TGCGCCAGCAGCCTTGCGACAGGGGGAAATTCACCCCTCCACTTT.

V gene TRBV29-1 combines with J gene TRBJ2-5; 9 nucleotides align to TRBD1. CDR1 and CDR2 from the germline V gene are SQVTM and ANQGSEA. V gave up 3 bases and J gave up 1 base; unmatched junction bases: 6. The CDR3 covers 15 residues. CDR3 nucleotide sequence: TGCAGCGTTGATCGGGACAGGGCGATCCAAGAGACCCAGTACTTC. Translated, it gives CSVDRDRAIQETQYF.

The chain couples TRBV12-5 to TRBJ2-1; 8 positions match TRBD2. Trimming took 0 bases from V and 13 from J; bases not matched to a gene: 17. The CDR3 loop spans 17 amino acids. Germline V gene lookup returns CDR1 LGHNT and CDR2 FRNRAP. CDR3 residues: CASGLVSDSGSRGDQFF. The CDR3 DNA sequence: TGTGCTAGTGGTTTGGTATCGGACAGCGGGAGCAGGGGTGACCAGTTCTTC.

The chain links TRBV4-3 to TRBJ2-1; 9 bases fit TRBD1. Germline values: CDR1 LGHNA, CDR2 YSLEER. CDR3 length: 16 residues. V was clipped by 0 bases and J by 8 bases; unmatched bases: 8. The CDR3 is CASSQDRGQGFDEQFF. The DNA for the CDR3 is TGCGCCAGCAGCCAAGATCGGGGACAGGGTTTTGATGAGCAGTTCTTC.

This rearrangement joins TRBV28 to TRBJ2-2; 15 nucleotides match TRBD2. This CDR3 spans 16 amino acids. The V and J ends lost 6 bases and 7 bases, in that order; junction bases with no gene match: 6. CDR1 and CDR2 from the germline V gene are MDHEN and SYDVKM. The CDR3 loop reads CASSRTSGGAFGELFF. CDR3 nucleotide sequence: TGTGCCAGCAGCCGGACTAGCGGGGGGGCCTTCGGGGAGCTGTTTTTT.

The chain combines TRBV11-3 with TRBJ2-3; 8 bases match TRBD1. CDR1 and CDR2 (germline): SGHNT, YENEEA. The CDR3 has 15 amino acids. The V segment lost 6 bases and the J segment 3 bases; nucleotides outside the gene matches: 8. For the CDR3, the DNA is TGTGCCAGCAGTTCAGGGGGCCAGAGGACAGATACGCAGTATTTT. Translated, it gives CASSSGGQRTDTQYF.

The sample holds a few counts of this clone. V usage is TRBV3-1 (or the pseudogene TRBV3-2) and J usage is TRBJ2-7; a possible D gene is TRBD2 (5 bases). V was clipped by 1 base and J by 0 bases, with 13 bases between them. Germline V gene data show CDR1 as LGHDT and CDR2 as YNNKEL (reference sequence). CDR3 size: 16 residues. The CDR3 sequence: CASSQVIGVSSYEQYF. DNA for the CDR3: TGTGCCAGCAGCCAAGTTATCGGGGTTAGCTCCTACGAGCAGTACTTC.

This chain uses TRBV2 with TRBJ1-2, with D perhaps TRBD1 (6 bases). Germline V lookup: CDR1 SNHLY, CDR2 FYNNEI. The V gene lost 5 bases and the J gene lost 4 bases, with 14 bases spanning the gap. The CDR3 covers 14 residues. CDR3 nucleotide sequence: TGTGCCAGCAGTATCGGACAGTCAGCCTATGGCTACACCTTC. Its translation: CASSIGQSAYGYTF.

This chain links TRBV7-2 with TRBJ2-7; 12 bases align to TRBD2. V dropped 1 base and J dropped 1; count of bases not matched to a gene: 5. The germline V gene encodes CDR1 SGHTA and CDR2 FQGNSA. The CDR3 covers 17 residues. CDR3 in DNA: TGTGCCAGCAGCTTAGGACTAGCGGGGGCCTTATCCTACGAGCAGTACTTC. Translation gives CASSLGLAGALSYEQYF.

The V call is TRBV2, the J call TRBJ1-1; a weak D match, TRBD1 (6 bases). The CDR3 has 14 amino acids. CDR1 is SNHLY and CDR2 is FYNNEI in the germline V gene. With 6 bases removed from V and 6 bases from J, the gap between germline ends came to 17 bases. The CDR3 DNA follows: TGTGCCAGCAGCGAGGGAGGGGGAGCCGCTGAAGCTTTCTTT. The encoded protein is CASSEGGGAAEAFF.